This T cell receptor (beta chain) was retrieved from a study of T cell repertoires in cytomegalovirus infection. Study summary: Both CMV infection and a matching HLA type were indicated by public TCR beta signatures. Study-level results: HLA-C-restricted CMV clonotypes gave the most frequent clonotype in two of eight donors. Frequencies of public TCR beta families were cumulated, and this identified carriers of CMV plus the relevant HLA.

This clonotype was detected only a few times. Its antigen is not known. TCRdb passed the reads through MiXCR, listing each CDR3 protein once. Of fewer than 550,000 distinct CDR3 sequences listed, roughly 30% were seen once; the top ten hold about 13%. Sequencing used PBMCs. The sequence was obtained from a human donor in good health (CMV status not recorded). Some clones in this sample may be carry-over from other donors' samples.

CDR3 region: CASSLQREAFF. In DNA form, the CDR3 reads TGTGCCAGCAGCTTACAGCGAGAAGCTTTCTTT. The rearrangement uses TRBV7-9 and TRBJ1-1; D gene unclear. Deletions cut 2 bases from V and 8 bases from J, with 6 bases between. The CDR3 length is 11 residues. Germline loops: CDR1 SEHNR, CDR2 FQNEAQ (reference sequence). Variable domain in full (rest from reference TRBV7-9 and TRBJ1-1): DTGVSQNPRHKITKRGQNVTFRCDPISEHNRLYWYRQTLGQGPEFLTYFQNEAQLEKSRLLSDRFSAERPKGSFSTLEIQRTEQGDSAMYLCASSLQREAFFGQGTRLTVV.